This passage covers 28 T cell receptor beta chains from one sample sequenced in a study of cytomegalovirus exposure and HLA in healthy donors. A multiplex PCR was run with 60 Vbeta primers and 13 Jbeta primers. Repertoires were generated with immunoSEQ multiplex PCR, while TCRdb's copy carries only in-frame clones and drops some. The top ten clones hold around 1.6% of a sample with 190,000 or so clones, roughly four fifths of them seen once. Sequencing was done on a sample of PBMCs. The receptors originated from a man aged 45-65 years in good health and CMV-seronegative.

The V gene is TRBV5-6, the J gene TRBJ2-7, with D maybe TRBD1 (5 bases). CDR1 and CDR2 from the germline V gene are SGHDT and YYEEEE. Trimming pared 0 bases from V and 3 bases from J, leaving 16 bases between. The CDR3 sequence is 16 residues long. CDR3 DNA sequence: TGTGCCAGCAGCTTGGGTAAGCGACAGATTATCTACGAGCAGTACTTC. It codes for CASSLGKRQIIYEQYF. Full variable domain (missing parts from reference TRBV5-6 and TRBJ2-7): DAGVTQSPTHLIKTRGQQVTLRCSPKSGHDTVSWYQQALGQGPQFIFQYYEEEERQRGNFPDRFSGHQFPNYSSELNVNALLLGDSALYLCASSLGKRQIIYEQYFGPGTRLTVT.

As for this clone: Distinct nucleotide sequences in the sample also encode this CDR3. The genes are TRBV9 and TRBJ1-2; D possibly corresponds to TRBD1 (6 bases). Deletions cut 2 bases from V and 6 bases from J, with 17 bases between. The length of the CDR3 is 15 residues. The germline V gene has CDR1 SGDLS and CDR2 YYNGEE. Here the CDR3 reads CASSVDLQGRDGYTF. In DNA form, the CDR3 reads TGTGCCAGCAGCGTCGACCTACAGGGAAGGGATGGCTACACCTTC.

The V and J genes are TRBV5-6 and TRBJ1-5; D is ambiguous. From germline, CDR1 is SGHDT and CDR2 YYEEEE. Trimming took 0 bases from V and 4 from J, leaving 8 bases between them. CDR3 length equals 14 residues. In DNA, the CDR3 is TGTGCCAGCAGCTTGGCTTCGGGAAATCAGCCCCAGCATTTT. Translated: CASSLASGNQPQHF.

The chain links TRBV10-3 to TRBJ1-5; perhaps TRBD1 as D (5 bases). Looked up from germline, CDR1 is ENHRY and CDR2 is SYGVKD. The germline V and J ends were trimmed by 6 bases and 5 bases, with 11 bases remaining between them. The CDR3 has 13 amino acids. The DNA for the CDR3 is TGTGCCATCAGCTTCGACAGTTATCAGCCCCAGCATTTT. Translated: CAISFDSYQPQHF.

The gene calls are TRBV25-1 and TRBJ2-1; 12 nucleotides line up with TRBD2. V dropped 4 bases and J dropped 3; count of bases not matched to a gene: 1. The CDR3 loop spans 15 amino acids. Germline lookup yields CDR1 MGHDK and CDR2 SYGVNS. The CDR3 nucleotides are TGTGCCAGCAGTGCGGGACTAGCGGGCTACAATGAGCAGTTCTTC. It encodes CASSAGLAGYNEQFF.

J is TRBJ1-1 and V is TRBV18; D unclear. This CDR3 is 14 amino acids long. The ends were cut back, 4 bases at V and 1 base at J, with 10 bases in the middle. Germline V gives CDR1 KGHSH, CDR2 LQKENI. The CDR3 DNA reads as TGTGCCAGCTCACAATCGGCAGGGAACACTGAAGCTTTCTTT. It specifies CASSQSAGNTEAFF.

V and J are TRBV6-5 and TRBJ2-3; tentatively, D is TRBD2 (6 bases). V was clipped by 0 bases and J by 0 bases, with 10 bases between them. There are 16 residues in the CDR3. The germline CDR1 and CDR2 sequences are MNHEY and SVGAGI. The CDR3 is CASSYSGSGSTDTQYF. In nucleotides, the CDR3 is TGTGCCAGCAGTTACTCTGGGAGCGGGAGCACAGATACGCAGTATTTT.

In this sample, this clone turned up once. V is TRBV7-9 and J is TRBJ1-1; tentatively, D is TRBD1 (6 bases). The CDR3 totals 16 residues. From germline, CDR1 is SEHNR and CDR2 FQNEAQ (reference sequence). Trimming shortened V by 7 bases and J by 1 base, and 19 bases separated the two germline ends. The CDR3 spells CASTPWGQGGNTEAFF. The DNA of the CDR3 is TGTGCCAGCACCCCGTGGGGGCAGGGTGGGAACACTGAAGCTTTCTTT.

The chain joins TRBV19 to TRBJ2-4; 9 positions match TRBD1. The CDR3 has 12 residues. Germline assignment: CDR1 LNHDA and CDR2 SQIVND (reference sequence). The V segment lost 7 bases and the J segment 12 bases; nucleotides outside the gene matches: 7. The CDR3 DNA sequence: TGTGCCAGTAAGAATACAGGGGGCAGTCAGTACTTC. Translating gives CASKNTGGSQYF.

This chain links TRBV25-1 with TRBJ2-7; possible D gene TRBD1, 5 bases. This CDR3 spans 15 amino acids. Trimming left V 4 bases short and J 5 bases short, with 18 bases between. Germline V lookup: CDR1 MGHDK, CDR2 SYGVNS. DNA for the CDR3: TGTGCCAGCAGTGGTATTGAAGTAGGGGCCGACGAGCAGTACTTC. It yields the protein CASSGIEVGADEQYF.

This clone has only one observation. CDR3 in amino acids: CASSGGTDTEAFF. CDR3 coding DNA: TGTGCCAGCAGCGGCGGGACCGACACTGAAGCTTTCTTT. This rearrangement joins TRBV11-3 to TRBJ1-1, with a possible D match to TRBD1 (5 bases). From germline, CDR1 is SGHNT and CDR2 YENEEA. The V end lost 5 bases, the J end lost 3 bases, and 10 bases lay between the germline ends. The CDR3 has 13 residues. Full variable domain (outside the CDR3, taken from reference TRBV11-3 and TRBJ1-1): EAGVVQSPRYKIIEKKQPVAFWCNPISGHNTLYWYLQNLGQGPELLIRYENEEAVDDSQLPKDRFSAERLKGVDSTLKIQPAELGDSAVYLCASSGGTDTEAFFGQGTRLTVV.

This chain links TRBV7-9 with TRBJ2-7; TRBD1 matches 9 bases. The ends lost 5 bases at V and 5 bases at J; junction bases unmatched: 7. Germline assignment: CDR1 SEHNR and CDR2 FQNEAQ (reference sequence). CDR3 length equals 14 residues. In DNA, the CDR3 is TGTGCCAGCAGCCCCGACAGGGGGTCCCACGAGCAGTACTTC. Residues: CASSPDRGSHEQYF.

This clone came up once. V usage is TRBV9 and J usage is TRBJ2-7, with D maybe TRBD1 (5 bases). Trimming removed 2 bases from V and 2 bases from J, with 14 bases in between. CDR3 length: 15 residues. Germline loops: CDR1 SGDLS, CDR2 YYNGEE. The CDR3 here is CASSVGLGGPYEQYF. CDR3 DNA sequence: TGTGCCAGCAGCGTGGGGCTAGGTGGGCCCTACGAGCAGTACTTC.

The rearrangement links TRBV6-6 to TRBJ2-7, with a weak D call TRBD2 (6 bases). Trimming removed 2 bases from V and 3 bases from J, with 11 bases in between. The germline V gene has CDR1 MNHNY and CDR2 SVGAGI (reference sequence). The CDR3 is 14 amino acids. As DNA, the CDR3 is TGTGCCAGCAGTTACACGCCGGGAGTCTACGAGCAGTACTTC. Amino acid sequence: CASSYTPGVYEQYF.

This clone was counted a single time. V usage is TRBV5-4 and J usage is TRBJ2-3; D is unclear. Germline V gives CDR1 SGHNT, CDR2 YYREEE (reference sequence). The CDR3 covers 11 residues. Trimming cost V 2 bases and J 5 bases, with 3 bases left between them. This CDR3 is CASSFGDTQYF. CDR3 bases: TGTGCCAGCAGCTTCGGAGATACGCAGTATTTT. Full variable domain (rest looked up from reference TRBV5-4 and TRBJ2-3): ETGVTQSPTHLIKTRGQQVTLRCSSQSGHNTVSWYQQALGQGPQFIFQYYREEENGRGNFPPRFSGLQFPNYSSELNVNALELDDSALYLCASSFGDTQYFGPGTRLTVL.

The chain combines TRBV7-2 with TRBJ2-4; TRBD1 is a possible D gene (5 bases). V was pared by 8 bases and J by 3 bases, with 11 bases between. Germline values: CDR1 SGHTA, CDR2 FQGNSA. This CDR3 spans 13 amino acids. CDR3 nucleotides: TGTGCCAGCGGGGCGAGAGACAAAAACATTCAGTACTTC. This translates into CASGARDKNIQYF.

DNA for the CDR3: TGTGCCAGCAGGTACAGTGACAACTATGGCTACACCTTC. Translating it yields CASRYSDNYGYTF. V gene TRBV27 combines with J gene TRBJ1-2; D gene ambiguous. CDR1 MNHEY and CDR2 SMNVEV come from the germline V gene (reference sequence). V shed 6 bases and J shed 2 bases, with 10 bases lying between them. This CDR3 has 13 amino acids.

The gene calls are TRBV5-1 and TRBJ2-1; D not certain. Trimming took 4 bases from V and 7 from J, leaving 18 bases between them. In germline, CDR1 is SGHRS, CDR2 YFSETQ. The CDR3 contains 15 residues. CDR3 protein: CASSLTASPTNEQFF. The CDR3 DNA is TGCGCCAGCAGCCTAACCGCTTCCCCTACGAATGAGCAGTTCTTC.

The rearrangement links TRBV7-8 to TRBJ1-2; TRBD1 is a possible D gene (6 bases). This CDR3 has 16 amino acids. Germline assignment: CDR1 SGHVS and CDR2 FQNEAQ. The ends were cut back, 0 bases at V and 6 bases at J, with 17 bases in the middle. The CDR3, as DNA: TGTGCCAGCAGCTTAGCCCTATTAACGGACAGCGATGGCTACACCTTC. Translated, it gives CASSLALLTDSDGYTF.

The chain recombines TRBV5-1 with TRBJ2-3, with D possibly matching TRBD2 (6 bases). Germline V gives CDR1 SGHRS, CDR2 YFSETQ. CDR3 size: 15 residues. Trimming took off 0 bases at V and 4 bases at J, with 12 bases between the two ends. DNA for the CDR3: TGCGCCAGCAGCTTGGACGGTGGAGGGGCAGATACGCAGTATTTT. Encoded protein: CASSLDGGGADTQYF.

The rearrangement links TRBV6-6 to TRBJ2-7; 7 bases match TRBD2. Trimming removed 7 bases from V and 0 bases from J; junction bases left unmatched: 9. The CDR3 extends over 15 amino acids. Germline V CDR1 and CDR2: MNHNY, SVGAGI (reference sequence). The DNA of the CDR3 is TGTGCCAGCACCAGCGGGGTGGGGACCTCCTACGAGCAGTACTTC. It yields the protein CASTSGVGTSYEQYF.

This clone was observed a handful of times. The gene calls are TRBV7-6 and TRBJ2-3; 11 bases are a match to TRBD2. In germline, CDR1 is SGHVS, CDR2 FNYEAQ. V trimming: 5 bases; J trimming: 5 bases; junction bases outside the gene matches: 6. The length of the CDR3 is 15 residues. The CDR3 loop reads CASSGSGGAGDTQYF. Written as DNA, the CDR3 is TGTGCCAGCAGCGGTAGCGGGGGGGCTGGAGATACGCAGTATTTT.

This clone has more than one count but fewer than ten. CDR3 amino acids: CASSSRTGATEAFF. The CDR3 nucleotides are TGTGCCAGCAGTTCACGGACAGGGGCCACTGAAGCTTTCTTT. The chain has TRBV6-5 and TRBJ1-1; 9 positions agree with TRBD1. In germline, CDR1 is MNHEY, CDR2 SVGAGI. Trimming cost V 4 bases and J 4 bases; bases outside gene matches: 4. The CDR3 sequence is 14 residues long.

J is TRBJ2-5 and V is TRBV25-1; D perhaps matches TRBD2 (6 bases). This CDR3 spans 14 amino acids. The germline gives CDR1 MGHDK, CDR2 SYGVNS. Trimming pared 6 bases from V and 2 bases from J, leaving 13 bases between. This chain's CDR3 is CASRGRIFQETQYF. CDR3 nucleotides: TGTGCCAGCAGGGGGAGGATTTTTCAAGAGACCCAGTACTTC.

The chain links TRBV19 to TRBJ2-5; 11 bases align to TRBD2. The junction had 9 bases not matched to a gene; V was cut back by 7 bases and J by 2 bases. CDR1 and CDR2 from the germline V gene are LNHDA and SQIVND (reference sequence). CDR3 length equals 16 residues. The CDR3 here is CASTNSGRAGQETQYF. The DNA of the CDR3 is TGTGCCAGTACCAATAGCGGGAGGGCCGGGCAAGAGACCCAGTACTTC.

This rearrangement joins TRBV30 to TRBJ2-1; a weak D match, TRBD1 (6 bases). This CDR3 comprises 15 residues. Germline V gene data show CDR1 as GTSNPN and CDR2 as SVGIG (reference sequence). V lost 3 bases, J lost 3 bases, and 15 bases lay in between. CDR3 bases: TGTGCCTGGAGGGGGATCAGGGGCGGCTACAATGAGCAGTTCTTC. Protein sequence: CAWRGIRGGYNEQFF.

This chain links TRBV5-5 with TRBJ1-2; 9 nucleotides match TRBD1. The V gene end was trimmed by 4 bases and the J gene end by 1 base; junction bases not matched to a gene: 2. Germline V gives CDR1 SGHKS, CDR2 YYEKEE (reference sequence). The CDR3 extends over 14 amino acids. CDR3 protein: CASSRTGDNYGYTF. The DNA of the CDR3 is TGTGCCAGCAGCCGGACAGGGGATAACTATGGCTACACCTTC.

The CDR3 is CASSLTIYNEQFF. The CDR3 region has the DNA TGTGCCAGCAGTTTGACTATCTACAATGAGCAGTTCTTC. The gene calls are TRBV27 and TRBJ2-1; possible D gene TRBD2, 5 bases. Germline V CDR1 and CDR2: MNHEY, SMNVEV (reference sequence). V gave up 3 bases and J gave up 3 bases, with 6 bases separating them. This CDR3 spans 13 amino acids.